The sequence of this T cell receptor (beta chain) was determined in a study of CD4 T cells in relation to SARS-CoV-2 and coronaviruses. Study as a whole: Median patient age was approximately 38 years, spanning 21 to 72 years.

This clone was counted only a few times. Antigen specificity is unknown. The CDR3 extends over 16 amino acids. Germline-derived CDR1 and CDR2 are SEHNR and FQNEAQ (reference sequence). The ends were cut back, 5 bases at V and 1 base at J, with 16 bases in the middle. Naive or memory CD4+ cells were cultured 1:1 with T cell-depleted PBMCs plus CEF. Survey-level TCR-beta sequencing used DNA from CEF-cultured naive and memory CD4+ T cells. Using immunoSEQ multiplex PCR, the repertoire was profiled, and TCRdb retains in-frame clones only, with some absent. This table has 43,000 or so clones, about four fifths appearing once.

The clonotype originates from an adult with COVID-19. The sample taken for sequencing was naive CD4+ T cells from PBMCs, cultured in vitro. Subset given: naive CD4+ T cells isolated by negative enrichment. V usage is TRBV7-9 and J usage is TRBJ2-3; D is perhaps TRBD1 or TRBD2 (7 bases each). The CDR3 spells CASSPREGARTDTQYF. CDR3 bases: TGTGCCAGCAGCCCCAGGGAGGGGGCACGCACAGATACGCAGTATTTT.